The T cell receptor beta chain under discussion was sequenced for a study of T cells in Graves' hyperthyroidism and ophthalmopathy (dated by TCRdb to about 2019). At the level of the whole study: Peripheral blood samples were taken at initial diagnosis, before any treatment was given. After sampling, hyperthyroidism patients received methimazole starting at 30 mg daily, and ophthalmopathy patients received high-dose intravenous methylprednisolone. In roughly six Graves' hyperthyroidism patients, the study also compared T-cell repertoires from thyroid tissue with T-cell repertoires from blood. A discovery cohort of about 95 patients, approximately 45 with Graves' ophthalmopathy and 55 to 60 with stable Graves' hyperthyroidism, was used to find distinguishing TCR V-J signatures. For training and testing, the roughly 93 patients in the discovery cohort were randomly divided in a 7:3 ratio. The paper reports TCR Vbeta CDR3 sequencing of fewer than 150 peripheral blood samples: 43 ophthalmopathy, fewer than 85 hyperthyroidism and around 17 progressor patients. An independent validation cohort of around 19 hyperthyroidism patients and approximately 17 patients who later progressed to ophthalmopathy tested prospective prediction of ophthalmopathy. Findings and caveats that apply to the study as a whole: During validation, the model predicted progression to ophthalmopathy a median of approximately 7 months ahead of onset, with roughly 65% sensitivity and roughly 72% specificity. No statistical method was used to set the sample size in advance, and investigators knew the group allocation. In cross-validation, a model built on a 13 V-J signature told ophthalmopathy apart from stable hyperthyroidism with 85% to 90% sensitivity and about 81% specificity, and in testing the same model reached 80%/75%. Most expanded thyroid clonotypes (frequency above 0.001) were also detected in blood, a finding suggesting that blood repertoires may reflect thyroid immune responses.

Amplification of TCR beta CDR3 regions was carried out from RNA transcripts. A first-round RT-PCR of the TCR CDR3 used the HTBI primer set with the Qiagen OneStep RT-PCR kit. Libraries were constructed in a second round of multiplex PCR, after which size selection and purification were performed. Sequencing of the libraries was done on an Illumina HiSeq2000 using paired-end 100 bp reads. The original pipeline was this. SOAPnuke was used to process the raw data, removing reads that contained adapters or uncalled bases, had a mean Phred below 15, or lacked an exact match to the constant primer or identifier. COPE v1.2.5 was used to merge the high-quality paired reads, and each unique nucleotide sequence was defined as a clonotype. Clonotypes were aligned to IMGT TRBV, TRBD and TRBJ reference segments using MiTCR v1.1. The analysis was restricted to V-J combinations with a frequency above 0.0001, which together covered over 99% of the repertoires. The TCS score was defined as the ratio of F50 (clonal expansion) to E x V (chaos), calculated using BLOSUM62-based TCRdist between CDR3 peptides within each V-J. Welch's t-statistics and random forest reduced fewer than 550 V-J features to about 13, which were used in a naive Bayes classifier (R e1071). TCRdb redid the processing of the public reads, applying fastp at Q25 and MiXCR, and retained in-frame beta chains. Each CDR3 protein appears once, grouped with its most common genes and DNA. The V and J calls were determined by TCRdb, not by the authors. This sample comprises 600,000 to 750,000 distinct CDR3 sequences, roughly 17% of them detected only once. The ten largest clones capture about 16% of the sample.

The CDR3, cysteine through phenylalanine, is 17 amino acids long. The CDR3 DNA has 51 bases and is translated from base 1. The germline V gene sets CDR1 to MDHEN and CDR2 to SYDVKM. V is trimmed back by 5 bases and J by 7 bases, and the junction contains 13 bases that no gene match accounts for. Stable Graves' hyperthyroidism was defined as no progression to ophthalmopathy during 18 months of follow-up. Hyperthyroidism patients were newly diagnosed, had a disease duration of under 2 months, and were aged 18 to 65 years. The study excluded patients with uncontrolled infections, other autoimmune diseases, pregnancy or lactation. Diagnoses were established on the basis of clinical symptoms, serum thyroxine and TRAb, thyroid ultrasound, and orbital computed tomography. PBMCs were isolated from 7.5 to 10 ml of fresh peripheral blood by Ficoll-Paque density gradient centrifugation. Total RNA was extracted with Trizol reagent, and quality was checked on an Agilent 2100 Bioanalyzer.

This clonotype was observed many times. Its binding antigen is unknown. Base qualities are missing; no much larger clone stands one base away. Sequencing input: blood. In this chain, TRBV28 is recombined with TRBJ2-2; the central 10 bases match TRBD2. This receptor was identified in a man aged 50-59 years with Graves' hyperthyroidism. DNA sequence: TGTGCCAGCAGTCTGACTAGCGGGTTAAGAGGTGGCGGGGAGCTGTTTTTT. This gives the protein CASSLTSGLRGGGELFF.